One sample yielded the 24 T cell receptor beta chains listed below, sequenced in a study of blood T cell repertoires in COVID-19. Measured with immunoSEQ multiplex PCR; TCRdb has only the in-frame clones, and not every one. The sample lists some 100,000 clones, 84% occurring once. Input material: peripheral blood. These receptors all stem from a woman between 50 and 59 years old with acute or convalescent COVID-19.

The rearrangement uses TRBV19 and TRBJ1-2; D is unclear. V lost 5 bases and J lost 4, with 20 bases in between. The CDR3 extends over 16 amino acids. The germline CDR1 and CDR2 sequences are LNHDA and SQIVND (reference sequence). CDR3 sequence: CASSAHSSNFPYGYTF. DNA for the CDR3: TGTGCCAGTAGTGCGCACAGTTCAAACTTTCCCTATGGCTACACCTTC.

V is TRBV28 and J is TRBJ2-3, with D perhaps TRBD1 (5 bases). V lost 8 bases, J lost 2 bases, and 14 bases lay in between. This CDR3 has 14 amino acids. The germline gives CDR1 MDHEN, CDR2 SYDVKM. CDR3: CASSSQGYTDTQYF. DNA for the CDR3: TGTGCCAGCTCGTCGCAGGGCTACACAGATACGCAGTATTTT. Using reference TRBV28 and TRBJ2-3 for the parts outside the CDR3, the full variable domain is DVKVTQSSRYLVKRTGEKVFLECVQDMDHENMFWYRQDPGLGLRLIYFSYDVKMKEKGDIPEGYSVSREKKERFSLILESASTNQTSMYLCASSSQGYTDTQYFGPGTRLTVL.

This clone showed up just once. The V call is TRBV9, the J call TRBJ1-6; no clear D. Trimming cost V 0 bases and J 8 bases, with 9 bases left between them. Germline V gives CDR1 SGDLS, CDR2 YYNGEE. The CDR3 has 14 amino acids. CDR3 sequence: CASSVGVGDSPLHF. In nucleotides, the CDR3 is TGTGCCAGCAGCGTAGGGGTCGGGGATTCACCCCTCCACTTT.

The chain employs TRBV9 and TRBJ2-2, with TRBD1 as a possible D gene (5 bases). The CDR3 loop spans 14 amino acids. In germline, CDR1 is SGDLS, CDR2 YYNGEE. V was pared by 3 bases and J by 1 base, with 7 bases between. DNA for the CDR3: TGTGCCAGCAGCGCGACAGTGAACACCGGGGAGCTGTTTTTT. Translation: CASSATVNTGELFF.

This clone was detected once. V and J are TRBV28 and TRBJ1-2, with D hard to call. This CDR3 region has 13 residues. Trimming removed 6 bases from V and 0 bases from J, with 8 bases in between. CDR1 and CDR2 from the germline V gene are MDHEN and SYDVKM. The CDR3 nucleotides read TGTGCCAGCAGCCAGAAAGCTAACTATGGCTACACCTTC. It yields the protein CASSQKANYGYTF.

The CDR3 protein is CAWSAGDLDYGYTF. CDR3 coding DNA: TGTGCCTGGAGTGCGGGGGACCTAGACTATGGCTACACCTTC. The V gene is TRBV30, the J gene TRBJ1-2, with a tentative D call TRBD1 (5 bases). Trimming cost V 1 base and J 3 bases, with 12 bases left between them. From germline, CDR1 is GTSNPN and CDR2 SVGIG (reference sequence). The CDR3 is 14 residues long.

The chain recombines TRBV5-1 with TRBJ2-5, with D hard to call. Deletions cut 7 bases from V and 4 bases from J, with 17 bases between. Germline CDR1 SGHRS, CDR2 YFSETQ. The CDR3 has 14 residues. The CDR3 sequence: CASAPGLTGETQYF. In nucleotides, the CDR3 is TGCGCCAGCGCCCCGGGTCTGACTGGAGAGACCCAGTACTTC.

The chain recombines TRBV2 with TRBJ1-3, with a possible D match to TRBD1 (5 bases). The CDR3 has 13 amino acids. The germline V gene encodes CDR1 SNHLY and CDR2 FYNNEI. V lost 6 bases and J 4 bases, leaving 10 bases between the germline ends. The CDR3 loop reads CASSMNRGNTIYF. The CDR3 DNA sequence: TGTGCCAGCAGCATGAACAGGGGAAACACCATATATTTT.

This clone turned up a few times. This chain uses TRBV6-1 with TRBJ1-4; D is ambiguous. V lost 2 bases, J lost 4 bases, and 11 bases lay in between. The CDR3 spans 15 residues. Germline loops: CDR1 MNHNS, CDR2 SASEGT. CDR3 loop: CASSESAGNNEKLFF. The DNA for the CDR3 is TGTGCCAGCAGTGAATCCGCGGGTAATAATGAAAAACTGTTTTTT.

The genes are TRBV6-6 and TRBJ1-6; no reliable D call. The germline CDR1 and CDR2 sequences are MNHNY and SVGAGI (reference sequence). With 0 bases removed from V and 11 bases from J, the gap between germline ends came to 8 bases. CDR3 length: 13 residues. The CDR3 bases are TGTGCCAGCAGTTACTCGACGGGTACACCCCTCCACTTT. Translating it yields CASSYSTGTPLHF.

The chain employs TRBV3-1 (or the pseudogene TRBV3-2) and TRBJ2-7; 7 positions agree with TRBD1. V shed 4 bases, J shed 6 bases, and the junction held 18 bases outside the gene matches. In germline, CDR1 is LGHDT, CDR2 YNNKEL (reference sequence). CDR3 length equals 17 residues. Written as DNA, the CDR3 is TGTGCCAGCAGCCTGAAGACAGGGAGAGCTTCGCGGTCCGAGCAGTACTTC. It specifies CASSLKTGRASRSEQYF.

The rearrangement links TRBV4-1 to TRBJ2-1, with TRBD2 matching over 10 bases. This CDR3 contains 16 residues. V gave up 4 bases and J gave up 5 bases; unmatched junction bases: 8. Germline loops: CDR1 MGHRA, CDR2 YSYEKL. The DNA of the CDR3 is TGCGCCAGCAGCCTGTCAGCGGGGGGGCAGGACAATGAGCAGTTCTTC. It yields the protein CASSLSAGGQDNEQFF.

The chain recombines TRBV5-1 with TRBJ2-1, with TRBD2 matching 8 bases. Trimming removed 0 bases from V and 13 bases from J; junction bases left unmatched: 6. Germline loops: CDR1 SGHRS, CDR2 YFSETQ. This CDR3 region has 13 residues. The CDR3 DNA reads TGCGCCAGCAGCTTGGTTCCGGGGGGGCATCAGTTCTTC. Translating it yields CASSLVPGGHQFF.

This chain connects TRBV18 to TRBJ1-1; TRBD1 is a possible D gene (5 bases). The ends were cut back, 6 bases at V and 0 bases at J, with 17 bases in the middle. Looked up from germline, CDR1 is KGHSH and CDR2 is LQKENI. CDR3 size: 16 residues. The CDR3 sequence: CASSISQGALNTEAFF. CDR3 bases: TGTGCCAGCTCCATCTCCCAAGGGGCCTTGAACACTGAAGCTTTCTTT. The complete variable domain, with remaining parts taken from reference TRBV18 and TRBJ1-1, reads NAGVMQNPRHLVRRRGQEARLRCSPMKGHSHVYWYRQLPEEGLKFMVYLQKENIIDESGMPKERFSAEFPKEGPSILRIQQVVRGDSAAYFCASSISQGALNTEAFFGQGTRLTVV.

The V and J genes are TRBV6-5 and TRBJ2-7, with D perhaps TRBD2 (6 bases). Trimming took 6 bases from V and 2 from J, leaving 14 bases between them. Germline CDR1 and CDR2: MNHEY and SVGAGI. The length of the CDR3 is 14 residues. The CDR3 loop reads CASSIGDWPYEQYF. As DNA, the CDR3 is TGTGCCAGCAGCATCGGGGACTGGCCCTACGAGCAGTACTTC.

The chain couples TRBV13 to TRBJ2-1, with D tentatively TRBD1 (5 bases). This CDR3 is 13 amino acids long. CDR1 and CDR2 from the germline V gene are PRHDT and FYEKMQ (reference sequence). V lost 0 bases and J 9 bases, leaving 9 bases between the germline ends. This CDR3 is CASSLGGRSEQFF. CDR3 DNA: TGTGCCAGCAGCTTAGGGGGGCGGAGTGAGCAGTTCTTC. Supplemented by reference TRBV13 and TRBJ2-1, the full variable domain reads AAGVIQSPRHLIKEKRETATLKCYPIPRHDTVYWYQQGPGQDPQFLISFYEKMQSDKGSIPDRFSAQQFSDYHSELNMSSLELGDSALYFCASSLGGRSEQFFGPGTRLTVL.

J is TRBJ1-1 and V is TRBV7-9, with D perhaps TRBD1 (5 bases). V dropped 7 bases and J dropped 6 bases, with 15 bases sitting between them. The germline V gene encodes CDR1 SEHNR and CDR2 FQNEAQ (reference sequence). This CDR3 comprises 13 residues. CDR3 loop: CASTYLGGSEAFF. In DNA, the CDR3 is TGTGCCAGCACCTACCTGGGGGGTTCTGAAGCTTTCTTT.

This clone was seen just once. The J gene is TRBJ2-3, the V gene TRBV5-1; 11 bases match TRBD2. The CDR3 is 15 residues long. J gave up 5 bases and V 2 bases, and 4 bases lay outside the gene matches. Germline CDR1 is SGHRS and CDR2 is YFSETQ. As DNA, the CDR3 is TGCGCCAGCAGCTTTAGCGGGGGGGCCGGAGATACGCAGTATTTT. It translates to CASSFSGGAGDTQYF.

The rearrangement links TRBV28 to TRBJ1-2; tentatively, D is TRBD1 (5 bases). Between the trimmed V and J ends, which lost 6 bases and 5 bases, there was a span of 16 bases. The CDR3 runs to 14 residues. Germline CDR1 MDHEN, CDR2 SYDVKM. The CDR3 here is CASRDRRVAYGYTF. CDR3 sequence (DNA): TGTGCCAGCAGAGACAGACGGGTCGCTTATGGCTACACCTTC.

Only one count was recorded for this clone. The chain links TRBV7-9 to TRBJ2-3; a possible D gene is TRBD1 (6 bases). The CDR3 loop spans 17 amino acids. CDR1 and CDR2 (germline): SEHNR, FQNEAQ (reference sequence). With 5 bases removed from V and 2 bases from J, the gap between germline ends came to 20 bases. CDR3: CASSRFRTTGTTDTQYF. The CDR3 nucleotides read TGTGCCAGCAGCCGTTTTCGCACGACAGGAACCACAGATACGCAGTATTTT. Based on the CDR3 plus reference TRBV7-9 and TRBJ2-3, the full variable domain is DTGVSQNPRHKITKRGQNVTFRCDPISEHNRLYWYRQTLGQGPEFLTYFQNEAQLEKSRLLSDRFSAERPKGSFSTLEIQRTEQGDSAMYLCASSRFRTTGTTDTQYFGPGTRLTVL.

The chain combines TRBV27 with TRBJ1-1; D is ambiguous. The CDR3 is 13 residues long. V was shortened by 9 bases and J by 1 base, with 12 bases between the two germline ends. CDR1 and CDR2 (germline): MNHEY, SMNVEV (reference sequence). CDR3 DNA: TGTGCCAGTCGAGGGTCGGGGAACACTGAAGCTTTCTTT. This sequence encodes CASRGSGNTEAFF.

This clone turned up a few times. This CDR3 is CASSDRAGADTQYF. CDR3 in DNA: TGTGCCAGCAGCGACCGGGCGGGGGCAGATACGCAGTATTTT. The V call is TRBV7-2, the J call TRBJ2-3, with 7 bases identical to TRBD2. Germline-derived CDR1 and CDR2 are SGHTA and FQGNSA. V was clipped by 5 bases and J by 4 bases; unmatched bases: 6. The CDR3 contains 14 residues.

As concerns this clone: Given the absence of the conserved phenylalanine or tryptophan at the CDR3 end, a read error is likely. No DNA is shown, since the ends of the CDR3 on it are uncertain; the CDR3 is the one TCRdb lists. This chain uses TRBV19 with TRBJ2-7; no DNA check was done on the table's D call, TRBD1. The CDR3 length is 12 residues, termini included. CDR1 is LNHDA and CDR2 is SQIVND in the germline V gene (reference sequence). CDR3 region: CASSIGGRTKGL.

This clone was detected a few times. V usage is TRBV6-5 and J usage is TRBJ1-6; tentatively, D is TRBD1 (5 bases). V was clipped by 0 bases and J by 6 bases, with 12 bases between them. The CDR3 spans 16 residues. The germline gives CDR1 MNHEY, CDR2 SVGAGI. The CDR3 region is CASSYSGGGRNSPLHF. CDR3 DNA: TGTGCCAGCAGTTACTCGGGGGGAGGTCGTAATTCACCCCTCCACTTT.